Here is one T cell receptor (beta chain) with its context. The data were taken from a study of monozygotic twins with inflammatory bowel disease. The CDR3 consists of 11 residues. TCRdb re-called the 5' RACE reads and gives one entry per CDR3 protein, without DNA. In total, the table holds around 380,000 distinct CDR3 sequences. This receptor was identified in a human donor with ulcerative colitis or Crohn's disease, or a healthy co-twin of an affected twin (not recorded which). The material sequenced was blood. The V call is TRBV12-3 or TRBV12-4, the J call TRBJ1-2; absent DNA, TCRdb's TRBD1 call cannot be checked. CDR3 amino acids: CASRLGTGLSF.